One and the same sample provided the 13 T cell receptor beta chains below, sequenced in a study of blood T cell repertoires in COVID-19. Method: immunoSEQ multiplex PCR; TCRdb's copy keeps in-frame clones and lacks some. The sample records tens of thousands of clones, around 87% being singletons. The source material was peripheral blood. The receptors stem from a human donor in a cohort sampled during active COVID-19.

As DNA, the CDR3 is TGTGCCAGTAGTGGCCTTAACACTGAAGCTTTCTTT. Its translation: CASSGLNTEAFF. The genes are TRBV19 and TRBJ1-1, with D hard to call. Looked up from germline, CDR1 is LNHDA and CDR2 is SQIVND (reference sequence). Trimming removed 5 bases at V and 2 bases at J, with 6 bases between. This CDR3 contains 12 residues.

The chain links TRBV6-2 or TRBV6-3 to TRBJ1-2; possible D gene TRBD1, 5 bases. Trimming took off 0 bases at V and 2 bases at J, with 7 bases between the two ends. This CDR3 is built from 14 residues. The germline V gene has CDR1 MNHEY and CDR2 SVGEGT. In nucleotides, the CDR3 is TGTGCCAGCAGTTACTCGGGGCGGAACTATGGCTACACCTTC. Amino acids: CASSYSGRNYGYTF.

This clone was detected only once. This chain connects TRBV2 to TRBJ2-1; D is unresolved. Trimming left V 3 bases short and J 0 bases short, with 6 bases between. Germline values: CDR1 SNHLY, CDR2 FYNNEI. The CDR3 is made up of 14 amino acids. The CDR3 here is CASSELSSYNEQFF. CDR3 bases: TGTGCCAGCAGTGAGTTGAGCTCCTACAATGAGCAGTTCTTC.

The chain joins TRBV7-2 to TRBJ2-7; weak D call: TRBD2 (7 bases). The germline CDR1 and CDR2 sequences are SGHTA and FQGNSA. The CDR3 is 14 residues long. Deletions cut 5 bases from V and 0 bases from J, with 11 bases between. This chain's CDR3 is CASSEGGSSYEQYF. The CDR3 DNA is TGTGCCAGCAGCGAGGGGGGGAGCTCCTACGAGCAGTACTTC.

The chain links TRBV9 to TRBJ2-3, with TRBD2 matching over 11 bases. There are 17 residues in the CDR3. In germline, CDR1 is SGDLS, CDR2 YYNGEE. V trimming: 4 bases; J trimming: 1 base; junction bases outside the gene matches: 8. CDR3 residues: CASSLRGLAVGTDTQYF. CDR3 DNA: TGTGCCAGCAGCCTACGGGGACTAGCGGTGGGCACAGATACGCAGTATTTT.

The J gene is TRBJ2-3, the V gene TRBV7-2; 7 bases agree with TRBD1. The trim removed 5 bases at V and 4 bases at J, leaving 9 bases unmatched. This CDR3 has 15 residues. Germline loops: CDR1 SGHTA, CDR2 FQGNSA. CDR3: CASSPRTGSADTQYF. The DNA for the CDR3 is TGTGCCAGCAGCCCCCGGACAGGCTCCGCAGATACGCAGTATTTT.

The V call is TRBV27, the J call TRBJ2-1, with TRBD1 matching over 7 bases. Germline V gene lookup returns CDR1 MNHEY and CDR2 SMNVEV (reference sequence). The CDR3 contains 15 residues. Trimming took 5 bases from V and 7 from J; bases not matched to a gene: 11. CDR3 bases: TGTGCCAGCAGTCCCCGGACAGGTTCGAGGAATGAGCAGTTCTTC. This sequence encodes CASSPRTGSRNEQFF.

The chain recombines TRBV5-8 with TRBJ1-2; TRBD1 matches at 9 bases. The CDR3 is 14 amino acids. Germline V CDR1 and CDR2: SGHTS, YDEGEE. V gave up 6 bases and J gave up 7 bases; unmatched junction bases: 10. The CDR3 region is CASTRQGGTIGYTF. CDR3 in DNA: TGTGCCAGCACCCGACAGGGGGGAACGATTGGCTACACCTTC.

CDR3 DNA: TGTGCCAGCAGTTTTAGGGAGGTCGGGGAGCTGTTTTTT. Translated: CASSFREVGELFF. This sequence joins TRBV12-3 or TRBV12-4 and TRBJ2-2, with a weak D call TRBD2 (6 bases). V lost 3 bases to trimming and J lost 7 bases, with 9 bases between them. The CDR3 totals 13 residues.

The chain couples TRBV6-2 or TRBV6-3 to TRBJ2-1, with D unclear. V gave up 5 bases and J gave up 1 base, with 6 bases separating them. This CDR3 region has 13 residues. CDR1 is MNHEY and CDR2 is SVGEGT in the germline V gene. As DNA, the CDR3 is TGTGCCAGCAGTCCCAATTCCTACAATGAGCAGTTCTTC. Translated: CASSPNSYNEQFF.

This rearrangement joins TRBV28 to TRBJ2-1; weak D call: TRBD2 (5 bases). Germline loops: CDR1 MDHEN, CDR2 SYDVKM. CDR3 size: 15 residues. Trimming left V 6 bases short and J 6 bases short, with 18 bases between. The CDR3 loop is CASRNGVSGVNEQFF. The CDR3 bases are TGTGCCAGCAGAAACGGGGTTTCCGGGGTCAATGAGCAGTTCTTC.

The rearrangement joins TRBV7-2 to TRBJ2-7, with a weak D call TRBD1 (5 bases). CDR1 and CDR2 from the germline V gene are SGHTA and FQGNSA. CDR3 size: 12 residues. V lost 3 bases to trimming and J lost 4 bases, with 7 bases between them. CDR3 sequence reads: CASSLQGYEQYF. In DNA form, the CDR3 reads TGTGCCAGCAGCTTGCAGGGATACGAGCAGTACTTC. Combining the CDR3 with reference TRBV7-2 and TRBJ2-7 gives the whole variable domain GAGVSQSPSNKVTEKGKDVELRCDPISGHTALYWYRQSLGQGLEFLIYFQGNSAPDKSGLPSDRFSAERTGGSVSTLTIQRTQQEDSAVYLCASSLQGYEQYFGPGTRLTVT.

This chain joins TRBV9 and TRBJ2-7; a weak D match, TRBD2 (5 bases). Trimming removed 4 bases at V and 3 bases at J, with 11 bases between. The germline CDR1 and CDR2 sequences are SGDLS and YYNGEE. CDR3 length equals 13 residues. CDR3 bases: TGTGCCAGCAGCCCCACCGCGGGCTACGAGCAGTACTTC. As protein: CASSPTAGYEQYF.